This TCR beta chain was sequenced in a study of CD8 T cells in Susac syndrome. The count of this clonotype is one. The antigen is unknown. The CDR3 extends over 11 amino acids. Trimming removed 4 bases at V and 3 bases at J, with 4 bases between. The germline gives CDR1 DFQATT, CDR2 SNEGSKA (reference sequence). Study-level points and caveats: In Susac syndrome, CD4+ T cell repertoires lacked any clonal expansion.

In blood CD8+ and CD4+ T cells, TCR beta underwent sequencing. The CD8+ and CD4+ T cells were isolated magnetically using a negative isolation approach, whereas the TEMRA cells were enriched by FACS. RNA in amounts of about 0.5 to 1 ug was reverse transcribed with random hexamers. TCRdb fed the immunoSEQ multiplex PCR reads into MiXCR, producing one record per CDR3 protein. The sample holds tens of thousands of distinct CDR3 sequences; roughly 94% are singletons and the top ten take about 0.28%. Sequences were obtained from CD4+ T cells from PBMCs. The sequence was collected from a human donor with Susac syndrome. J is TRBJ1-5 and V is TRBV20-1, with D uncertain. The CDR3 is CSATFNQPQHF. CDR3 DNA sequence: TGCAGTGCTACTTTCAATCAGCCCCAGCATTTT.